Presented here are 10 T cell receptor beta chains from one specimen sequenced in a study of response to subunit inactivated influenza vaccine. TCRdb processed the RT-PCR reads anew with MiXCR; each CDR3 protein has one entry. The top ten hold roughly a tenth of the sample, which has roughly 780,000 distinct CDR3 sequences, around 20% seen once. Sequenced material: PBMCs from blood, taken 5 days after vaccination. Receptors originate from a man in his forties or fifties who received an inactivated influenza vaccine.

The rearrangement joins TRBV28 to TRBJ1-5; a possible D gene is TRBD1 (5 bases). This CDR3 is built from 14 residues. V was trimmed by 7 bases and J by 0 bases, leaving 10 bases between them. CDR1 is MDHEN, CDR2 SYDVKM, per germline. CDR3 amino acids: CASKDIDSNQPQHF. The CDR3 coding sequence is TGTGCCAGCAAGGACATCGATAGCAATCAGCCCCAGCATTTT.

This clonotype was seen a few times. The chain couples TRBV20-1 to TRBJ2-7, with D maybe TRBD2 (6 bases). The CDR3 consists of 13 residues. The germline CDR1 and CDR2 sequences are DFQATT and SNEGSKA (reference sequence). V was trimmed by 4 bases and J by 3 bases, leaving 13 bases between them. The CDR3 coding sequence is TGCAGTGCTATCGGGGGTTTGGACTACGAGCAGTACTTC. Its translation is CSAIGGLDYEQYF.

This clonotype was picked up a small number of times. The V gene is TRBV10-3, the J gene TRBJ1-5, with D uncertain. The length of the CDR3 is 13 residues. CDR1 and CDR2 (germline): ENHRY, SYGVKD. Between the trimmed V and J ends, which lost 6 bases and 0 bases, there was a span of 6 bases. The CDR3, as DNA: TGTGCCATCAGGTCCGGTAGCAATCAGCCCCAGCATTTT. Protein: CAIRSGSNQPQHF.

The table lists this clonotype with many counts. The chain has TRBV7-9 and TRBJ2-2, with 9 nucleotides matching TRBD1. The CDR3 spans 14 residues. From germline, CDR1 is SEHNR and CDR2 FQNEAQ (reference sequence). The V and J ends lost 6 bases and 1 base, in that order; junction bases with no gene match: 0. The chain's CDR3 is CASRGQGNTGELFF. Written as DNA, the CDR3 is TGTGCCAGCAGGGGACAGGGGAACACCGGGGAGCTGTTTTTT. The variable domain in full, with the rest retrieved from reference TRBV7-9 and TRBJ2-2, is DTGVSQNPRHKITKRGQNVTFRCDPISEHNRLYWYRQTLGQGPEFLTYFQNEAQLEKSRLLSDRFSAERPKGSFSTLEIQRTEQGDSAMYLCASRGQGNTGELFFGEGSRLTVL.

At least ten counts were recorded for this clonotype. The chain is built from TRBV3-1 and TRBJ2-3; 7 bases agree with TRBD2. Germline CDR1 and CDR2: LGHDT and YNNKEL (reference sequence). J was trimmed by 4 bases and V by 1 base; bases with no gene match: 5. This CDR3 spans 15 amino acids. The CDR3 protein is CASSQVISGSDTQYF. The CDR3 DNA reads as TGTGCCAGCAGCCAAGTTATTAGCGGGTCAGATACGCAGTATTTT.

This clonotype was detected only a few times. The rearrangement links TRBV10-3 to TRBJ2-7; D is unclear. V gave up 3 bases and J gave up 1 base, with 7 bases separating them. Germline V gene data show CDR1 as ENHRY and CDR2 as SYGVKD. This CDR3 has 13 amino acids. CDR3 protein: CAISDLDSYEQYF. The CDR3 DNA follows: TGTGCCATCAGTGACCTAGATTCCTACGAGCAGTACTTC.

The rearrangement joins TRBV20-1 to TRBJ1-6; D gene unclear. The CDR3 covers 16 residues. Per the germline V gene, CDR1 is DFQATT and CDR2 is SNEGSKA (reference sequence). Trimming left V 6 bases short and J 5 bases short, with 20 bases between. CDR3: CSATPPVRRDNSPLHF. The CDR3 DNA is TGCAGTGCCACCCCCCCTGTTCGGCGGGATAATTCACCCCTCCACTTT.

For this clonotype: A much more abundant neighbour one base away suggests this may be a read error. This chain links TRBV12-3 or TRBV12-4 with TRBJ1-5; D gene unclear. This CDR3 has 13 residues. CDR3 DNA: TGTGCCAGCAGTTTCCAGTCCAATCAGTCCCAGCATTTT. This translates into CASSFQSNQSQHF.

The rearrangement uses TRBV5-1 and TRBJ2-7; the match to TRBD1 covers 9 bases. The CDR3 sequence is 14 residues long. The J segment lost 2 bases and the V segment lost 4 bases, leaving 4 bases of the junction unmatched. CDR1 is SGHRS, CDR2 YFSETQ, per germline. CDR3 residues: CASSRTGVTYEQYF. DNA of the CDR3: TGCGCCAGCAGCCGGACAGGGGTTACCTACGAGCAGTACTTC.

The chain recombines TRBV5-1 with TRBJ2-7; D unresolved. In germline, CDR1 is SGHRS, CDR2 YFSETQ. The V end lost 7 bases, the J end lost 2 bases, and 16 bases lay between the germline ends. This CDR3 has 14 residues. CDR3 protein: CASAGGLPPYEQYF. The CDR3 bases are TGCGCCAGCGCAGGTGGCCTTCCCCCCTACGAGCAGTACTTC.